This TCR beta chain comes out of a study of T cell responses to AZD1222 COVID-19 vaccine. Germline CDR1 is KGHSH and CDR2 is LQKENI. The CDR3 has 16 residues. V lost 3 bases to trimming and J lost 4 bases; unmatched junction nucleotides: 7. Study-level results: Nearly half of spike-specific TCRs reportedly target unmutated variant regions. Recipients of two AZD1222 doses showed rising Spike-specific TCR breadth and depth. Most donors were white British and more were female, and clonal diversity was possibly underestimated.

A note on this clone: Its antigen is not known.

Generated by immunoSEQ multiplex PCR, the TCRdb table keeps only in-frame clones and is missing some. The sample comprises about 120,000 clones, more than 85% of which are singletons, and approximately 5% rests with the top ten. The specimen was peripheral blood, collected 28 days after the second AZD1222 dose. The source of this sequence is an adult who received the AZD1222 COVID-19 vaccine. The chain employs TRBV18 and TRBJ2-1; 9 bases align to TRBD2. DNA of the CDR3: TGTGCCAGCTCACCGGCGCGGGGGGGTTTTTACAATGAGCAGTTCTTC. Protein sequence: CASSPARGGFYNEQFF.